Shown below are 7 T cell receptor beta chains from a single sample sequenced in a study of shared clonotypes between healthy human individuals. Only in-frame clones appear in the TCRdb table, and some are missing; sequencing was by immunoSEQ multiplex PCR. The sample contains about 1.4 million clones, approximately 97% of which appear only once. The sample consisted of naive CD4+ T cells sorted from blood. Subset defined: CD45RA+ positively selected. These receptors were taken from a man aged 30-40 years in good health.

The chain joins TRBV6-5 to TRBJ1-5, with unresolved D. Germline loops: CDR1 MNHEY, CDR2 SVGAGI. This CDR3 contains 14 residues. Trimming left V 6 bases short and J 4 bases short, with 13 bases between. The DNA for the CDR3 is TGTGCCAGCAGGGAATGGAGCTTTAATCAGCCCCAGCATTTT. Translated, it gives CASREWSFNQPQHF.

The CDR3 loop is CASSVSPGPYGYTF. In nucleotides, the CDR3 is TGTGCCAGCAGCGTAAGTCCGGGGCCCTATGGCTACACCTTC. The chain couples TRBV9 to TRBJ1-2, with D possibly matching TRBD1 (5 bases). Germline V gene lookup returns CDR1 SGDLS and CDR2 YYNGEE. The CDR3 sequence is 14 residues long. Trimming pared 1 base from V and 4 bases from J, leaving 11 bases between.

The chain links TRBV6-1 to TRBJ1-1; tentative D call: TRBD1 (6 bases). V was pared by 1 base and J by 5 bases, with 17 bases between. This CDR3 has 16 amino acids. Per germline, CDR1 MNHNS and CDR2 SASEGT. CDR3 nucleotide sequence: TGTGCCAGCAGTGAAGAAAAGGGGGGGGCAAAAACTGAAGCTTTCTTT. Its translation: CASSEEKGGAKTEAFF.

The rearrangement links TRBV5-8 to TRBJ1-5; D uncertain. V gave up 4 bases and J gave up 4 bases, with 9 bases separating them. The length of the CDR3 is 13 residues. CDR1 and CDR2 from the germline V gene are SGHTS and YDEGEE. The CDR3 DNA follows: TGTGCCAGCAGCCGACTGGGGAATCAGCCCCAGCATTTT. Protein sequence: CASSRLGNQPQHF.

J is TRBJ2-3 and V is TRBV11-2; TRBD2 might be the D (7 bases). V lost 5 bases and J lost 6, with 18 bases in between. Germline lookup yields CDR1 SGHAT and CDR2 FQNNGV. The CDR3 contains 15 residues. Here the CDR3 reads CASSHPGGRGDTQYF. The CDR3 DNA reads as TGTGCCAGCAGCCACCCGGGGGGCCGGGGGGATACGCAGTATTTT.

This chain links TRBV28 with TRBJ2-7; 9 bases line up with TRBD2. There are 13 residues in the CDR3. V shed 4 bases and J 3 bases; nucleotides not matched to a gene: 1. CDR1 and CDR2 from the germline V gene are MDHEN and SYDVKM. This CDR3 is CASSSSGVYEQYF. CDR3 in DNA: TGTGCCAGCAGTTCTAGCGGGGTCTACGAGCAGTACTTC.

The chain joins TRBV7-8 to TRBJ2-7; TRBD1 might be the D (6 bases). Germline CDR1 SGHVS, CDR2 FQNEAQ. The CDR3 is 16 amino acids. V lost 4 bases, J lost 6 bases, and 22 bases lay in between. CDR3 residues: CASSSPTGRKKGEQYF. CDR3 coding DNA: TGTGCCAGCAGCTCGCCGACAGGAAGGAAGAAGGGCGAGCAGTACTTC.